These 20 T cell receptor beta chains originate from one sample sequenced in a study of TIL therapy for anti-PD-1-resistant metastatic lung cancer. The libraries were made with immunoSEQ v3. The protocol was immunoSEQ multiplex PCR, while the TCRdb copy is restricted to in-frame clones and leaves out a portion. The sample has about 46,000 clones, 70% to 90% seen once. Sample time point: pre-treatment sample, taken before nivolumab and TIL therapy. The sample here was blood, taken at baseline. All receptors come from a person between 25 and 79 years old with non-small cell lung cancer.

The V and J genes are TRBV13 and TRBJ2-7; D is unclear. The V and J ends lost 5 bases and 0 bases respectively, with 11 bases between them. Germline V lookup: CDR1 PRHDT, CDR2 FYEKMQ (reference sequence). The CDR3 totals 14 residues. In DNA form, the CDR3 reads TGTGCCAGCAGCCCTTATTCCACCTCCTACGAGCAGTACTTC. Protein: CASSPYSTSYEQYF. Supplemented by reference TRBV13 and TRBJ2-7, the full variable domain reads AAGVIQSPRHLIKEKRETATLKCYPIPRHDTVYWYQQGPGQDPQFLISFYEKMQSDKGSIPDRFSAQQFSDYHSELNMSSLELGDSALYFCASSPYSTSYEQYFGPGTRLTVT.

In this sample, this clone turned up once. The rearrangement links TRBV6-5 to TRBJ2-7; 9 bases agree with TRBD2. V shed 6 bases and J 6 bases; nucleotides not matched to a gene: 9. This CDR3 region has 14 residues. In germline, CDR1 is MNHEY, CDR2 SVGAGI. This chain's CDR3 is CASRSRGGLTEQYF. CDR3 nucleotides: TGTGCCAGCAGGTCGCGGGGGGGCCTAACCGAGCAGTACTTC.

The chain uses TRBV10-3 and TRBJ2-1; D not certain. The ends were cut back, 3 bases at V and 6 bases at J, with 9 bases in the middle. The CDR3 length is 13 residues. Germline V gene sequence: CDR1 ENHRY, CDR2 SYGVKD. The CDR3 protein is CAISDRPANEQFF. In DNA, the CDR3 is TGTGCCATCAGTGACCGCCCCGCCAATGAGCAGTTCTTC.

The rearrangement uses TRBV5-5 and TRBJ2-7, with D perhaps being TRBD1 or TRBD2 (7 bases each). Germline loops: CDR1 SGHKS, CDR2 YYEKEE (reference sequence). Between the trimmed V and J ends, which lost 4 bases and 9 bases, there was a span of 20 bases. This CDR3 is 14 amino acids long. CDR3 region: CASSPGGRGVWQYF. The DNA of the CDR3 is TGTGCCAGCAGCCCGGGGGGCAGGGGGGTTTGGCAGTACTTC. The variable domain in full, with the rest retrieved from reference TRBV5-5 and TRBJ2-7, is DAGVTQSPTHLIKTRGQQVTLRCSPISGHKSVSWYQQVLGQGPQFIFQYYEKEERGRGNFPDRFSARQFPNYSSELNVNALLLGDSALYLCASSPGGRGVWQYFGPGTRLTVT.

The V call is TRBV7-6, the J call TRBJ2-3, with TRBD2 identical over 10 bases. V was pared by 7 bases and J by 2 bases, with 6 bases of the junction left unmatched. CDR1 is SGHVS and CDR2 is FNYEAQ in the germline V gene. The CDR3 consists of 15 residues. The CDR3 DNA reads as TGTGCCAGCACCGTAGGACTAGCGGCCACAGATACGCAGTATTTT. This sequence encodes CASTVGLAATDTQYF.

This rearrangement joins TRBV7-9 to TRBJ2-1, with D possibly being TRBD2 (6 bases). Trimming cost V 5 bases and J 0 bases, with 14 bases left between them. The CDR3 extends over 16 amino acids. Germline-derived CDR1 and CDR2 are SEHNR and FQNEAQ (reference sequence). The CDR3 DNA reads TGTGCCAGCAGCCCGGGACTTCAGAGCTCCTACAATGAGCAGTTCTTC. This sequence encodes CASSPGLQSSYNEQFF.

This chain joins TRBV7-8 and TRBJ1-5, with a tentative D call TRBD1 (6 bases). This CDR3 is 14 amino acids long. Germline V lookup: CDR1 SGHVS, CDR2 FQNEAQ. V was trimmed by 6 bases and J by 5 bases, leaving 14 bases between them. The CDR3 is CASSTGTSDQPQHF. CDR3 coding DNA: TGTGCCAGCAGTACCGGGACATCTGATCAGCCCCAGCATTTT.

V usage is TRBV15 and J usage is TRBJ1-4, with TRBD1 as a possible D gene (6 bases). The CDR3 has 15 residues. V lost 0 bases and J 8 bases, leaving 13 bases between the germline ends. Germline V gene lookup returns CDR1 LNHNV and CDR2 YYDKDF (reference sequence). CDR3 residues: CATSRDVGGGEKLFF. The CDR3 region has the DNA TGTGCCACCAGCAGAGATGTTGGGGGCGGCGAAAAACTGTTTTTT. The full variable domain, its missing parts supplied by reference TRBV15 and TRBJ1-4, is DAMVIQNPRYQVTQFGKPVTLSCSQTLNHNVMYWYQQKSSQAPKLLFHYYDKDFNNEADTPDNFQSRRPNTSFCFLDIRSPGLGDTAMYLCATSRDVGGGEKLFFGSGTQLSVL.

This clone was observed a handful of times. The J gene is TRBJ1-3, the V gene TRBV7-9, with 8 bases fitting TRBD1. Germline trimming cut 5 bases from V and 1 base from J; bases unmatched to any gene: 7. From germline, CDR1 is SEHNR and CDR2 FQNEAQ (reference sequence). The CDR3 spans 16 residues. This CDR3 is CASSRQGQASGNTIYF. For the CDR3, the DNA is TGTGCCAGCAGCCGGCAGGGACAGGCTTCTGGAAACACCATATATTTT.

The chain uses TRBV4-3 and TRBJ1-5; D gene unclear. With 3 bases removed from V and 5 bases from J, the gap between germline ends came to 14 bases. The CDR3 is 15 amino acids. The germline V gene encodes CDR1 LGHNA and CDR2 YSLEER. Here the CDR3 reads CASSQAAQTHQPQHF. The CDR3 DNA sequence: TGCGCCAGCAGCCAGGCTGCCCAGACCCATCAGCCCCAGCATTTT.

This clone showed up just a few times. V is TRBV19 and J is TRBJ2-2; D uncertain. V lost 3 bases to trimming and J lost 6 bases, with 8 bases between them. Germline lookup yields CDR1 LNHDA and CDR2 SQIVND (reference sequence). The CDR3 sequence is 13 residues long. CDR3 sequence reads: CASSIRQAGELFF. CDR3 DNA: TGTGCCAGTAGTATCCGGCAGGCCGGGGAGCTGTTTTTT. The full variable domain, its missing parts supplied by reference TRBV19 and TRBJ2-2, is DGGITQSPKYLFRKEGQNVTLSCEQNLNHDAMYWYRQDPGQGLRLIYYSQIVNDFQKGDIAEGYSVSREKKESFPLTVTSAQKNPTAFYLCASSIRQAGELFFGEGSRLTVL.

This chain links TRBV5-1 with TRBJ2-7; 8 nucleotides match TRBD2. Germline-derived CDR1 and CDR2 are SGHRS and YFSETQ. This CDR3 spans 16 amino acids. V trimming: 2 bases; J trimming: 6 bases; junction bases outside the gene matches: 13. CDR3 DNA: TGCGCCAGCAGCTTAGAGTACTCAGCGGGAGTGGGCGAGCAGTACTTC. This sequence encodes CASSLEYSAGVGEQYF.

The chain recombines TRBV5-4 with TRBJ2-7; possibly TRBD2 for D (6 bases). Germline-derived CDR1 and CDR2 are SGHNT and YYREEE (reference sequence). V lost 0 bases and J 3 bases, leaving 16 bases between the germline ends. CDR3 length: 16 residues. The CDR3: CASSLGGPGLYYEQYF. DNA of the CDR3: TGTGCCAGCAGCTTGGGGGGACCGGGACTGTACTACGAGCAGTACTTC.

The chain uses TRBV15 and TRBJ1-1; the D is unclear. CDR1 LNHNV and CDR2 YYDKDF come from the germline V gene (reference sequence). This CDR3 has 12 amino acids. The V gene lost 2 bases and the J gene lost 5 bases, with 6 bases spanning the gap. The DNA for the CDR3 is TGTGCCACCAGCAGAATTCCGACTGAAGCTTTCTTT. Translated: CATSRIPTEAFF.

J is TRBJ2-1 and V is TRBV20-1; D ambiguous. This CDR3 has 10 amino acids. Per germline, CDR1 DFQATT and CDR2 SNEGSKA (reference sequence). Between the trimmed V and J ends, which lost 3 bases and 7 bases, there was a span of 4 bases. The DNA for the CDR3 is TGCAGTGCTAGTTTTAATGAGCAGTTCTTC. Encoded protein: CSASFNEQFF.

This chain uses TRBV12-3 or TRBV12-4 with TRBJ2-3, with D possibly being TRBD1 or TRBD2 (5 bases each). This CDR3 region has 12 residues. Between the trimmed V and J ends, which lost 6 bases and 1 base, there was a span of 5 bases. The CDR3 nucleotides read TGTGCCAGCAGGGGACGCACAGATACGCAGTATTTT. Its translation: CASRGRTDTQYF.

The chain's CDR3 is CASSLGLSGAPNYGYTF. DNA of the CDR3: TGTGCCAGCAGCTTGGGGCTTTCCGGAGCTCCTAACTATGGCTACACCTTC. The V call is TRBV5-6, the J call TRBJ1-2; D unresolved. CDR3 length: 17 amino acids. V was cut by 0 bases and J by 0 bases, with 15 bases left in between. Per the germline V gene, CDR1 is SGHDT and CDR2 is YYEEEE.

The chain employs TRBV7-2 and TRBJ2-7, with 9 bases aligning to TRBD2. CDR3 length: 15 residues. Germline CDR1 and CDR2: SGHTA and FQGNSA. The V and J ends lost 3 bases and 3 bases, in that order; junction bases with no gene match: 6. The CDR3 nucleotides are TGTGCCAGCAGCTTTGGGCTAGCGGGAATCTACGAGCAGTACTTC. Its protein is CASSFGLAGIYEQYF.

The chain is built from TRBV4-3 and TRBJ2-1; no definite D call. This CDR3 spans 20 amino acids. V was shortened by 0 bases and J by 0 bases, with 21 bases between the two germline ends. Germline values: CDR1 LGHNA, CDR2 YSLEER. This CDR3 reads CASSQDVPSWTSSSYNEQFF. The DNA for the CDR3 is TGCGCCAGCAGCCAAGACGTCCCATCGTGGACGTCCAGCTCCTACAATGAGCAGTTCTTC.

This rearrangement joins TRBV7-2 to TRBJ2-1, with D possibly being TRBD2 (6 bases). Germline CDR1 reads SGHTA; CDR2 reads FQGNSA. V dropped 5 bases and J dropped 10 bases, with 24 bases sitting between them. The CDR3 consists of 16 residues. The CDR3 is CASSPPGLSRGQEQFF. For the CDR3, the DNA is TGTGCCAGCAGCCCCCCGGGACTTTCTCGGGGCCAGGAGCAGTTCTTC.